The T cell receptor beta chain under discussion was sequenced for a study of blood T cell repertoires in COVID-19. Sequencing was performed with immunoSEQ multiplex PCR; in TCRdb, only in-frame clones are kept and a portion is missing. The sample contains approximately 310,000 clones, 85% of which appear only once. This clone was seen only a few times. Trimming took off 2 bases at V and 8 bases at J, with 15 bases between the two ends. In germline, CDR1 is SGHVS, CDR2 FQNEAQ. The CDR3 is 14 amino acids. This clonotype was obtained from a woman aged 25 to 45 who had been exposed to COVID-19. This chain connects TRBV7-8 to TRBJ1-2; possible D gene TRBD1, 5 bases. Sequencing input: PBMCs or T cells enriched from blood (not recorded which). The CDR3 DNA is TGTGCCAGCAGCTTAAGGCAGGGCATCGGCGGCTACACCTTC. Residues: CASSLRQGIGGYTF.